The T cell receptor beta chain described here comes from a study of metastatic and nonmetastatic thyroid tumors. Germline CDR1 reads DFQATT; CDR2 reads SNEGSKA (reference sequence). The V end was cut by 6 bases, the J end by 0 bases, with 9 bases between. There are 14 residues in the CDR3. Ahead of thyroid surgery, no patient had received treatment of any kind. Original handling: Built for papillary thyroid cancer, a distant-metastasis classifier drew on CDR3 differences across clinicopathological groups. With MiXCR, TCRdb reprocessed the PCR reads. None of the V and J calls come from the authors' own analysis; TCRdb made them. The data show 12,000 or so clones, with around 25% seen just once and 20% to 25% held by the top ten.

Sequenced material: adjacent normal tissue. This rearrangement joins TRBV20-1 to TRBJ2-6, with D unclear. This clonotype was sampled from a male donor with papillary thyroid cancer or a benign thyroid nodule (not recorded which). Some clones in this sample may be carry-over from other donors' samples. As DNA, the CDR3 is TGCAGTGCCTTGACGGACTCTGGGGCCAACGTCCTGACTTTC. Its translation is CSALTDSGANVLTF.